A selection of T cell receptor beta chains follows, all from one sample in a study of CD8+CD57+ T cells in acquired aplastic anemia. MiXCR, run by TCRdb on the reads, gives a single entry per CDR3 protein. The data hold roughly 190,000 distinct CDR3 sequences, with approximately 48% observed a single time. Sequencing used sorted CD4+, CD8+, or CD8+CD57+ T cells (not recorded which) from PBMCs. Receptors originate from a human donor with aplastic anemia. Each CDR3 is given with its conserved first and last residue. Each record gives: V gene, clone size, D gene, J gene, CDR3 protein, CDR3 DNA. A D gene is named only where the DNA matches it firmly. Rows give clone size only sometimes, using once, few, many, or a class for an expanded clone.

TRBV5-6,many,TRBD1,TRBJ2-6,CASGRTGSGANVLTF,TGTGCCAGCGGCCGGACAGGGTCCGGGGCCAACGTCCTGACTTTC
TRBV29-1,NA,NA,TRBJ1-1,CSVRPRLSRVNTEAFF,TGCAGCGTTCGCCCTCGGCTCTCTCGTGTCAACACTGAAGCTTTCTTT
TRBV9,many,NA,TRBJ2-1,CASSVEGRDYNEQFF,TGTGCCAGCAGCGTCGAGGGACGGGACTACAATGAGCAGTTCTTC
TRBV5-4,few,NA,TRBJ2-2,CASSSRTEDTGELFF,TGTGCCAGCAGCTCTAGGACAGAGGACACCGGGGAGCTGTTTTTT
TRBV7-9,NA,TRBD1,TRBJ1-4,CASSLVTGGSLELFF,TGTGCCAGCAGCTTAGTCACAGGGGGCTCATTGGAACTGTTTTTT
TRBV5-8,few,NA,TRBJ2-7,CASSIEVSPSEQYF,TGTGCCAGCAGCATCGAGGTATCACCCTCCGAGCAGTACTTC
TRBV2,NA,TRBD1,TRBJ1-2,CASRGTGGDGYTF,TGTGCCAGCAGGGGGACAGGGGGCGATGGCTACACCTTC
TRBV5-4,many,TRBD2,TRBJ2-7,CASSLRLAGGLHEQYF,TGTGCCAGCAGCTTACGACTAGCGGGAGGACTTCACGAGCAGTACTTC
TRBV10-1,NA,TRBD2,TRBJ2-3,CASSWGASGGVTDTQYF,TGCGCCAGCAGTTGGGGCGCTAGCGGGGGGGTCACAGATACGCAGTATTTT
TRBV2,NA,TRBD2,TRBJ2-1,CASSGPGLAGGPNEQFF,TGTGCCAGCAGCGGTCCGGGACTAGCGGGAGGTCCGAATGAGCAGTTCTTC
TRBV20-1,few,NA,TRBJ1-6,CSARDPGWNSPLHF,TGCAGTGCTAGAGATCCAGGGTGGAATTCACCCCTCCACTTT
TRBV6-2/TRBV6-3,few,NA,TRBJ2-1,CASSYWVAVYYNEQFF,TGTGCCAGCAGTTACTGGGTAGCGGTCTACTACAATGAGCAGTTCTTC
TRBV4-3,few,NA,TRBJ1-2,CASSPWAGDPNYGYTF,TGCGCCAGCAGCCCCTGGGCGGGGGACCCTAACTATGGCTACACCTTC
TRBV7-2,NA,NA,TRBJ2-5,CASSLQSGETQYF,TGTGCCAGCAGCTTACAATCGGGGGAGACCCAGTACTTC
TRBV12-5,NA,NA,TRBJ2-2,CASGLRAGNTGELFF,TGTGCTAGTGGTTTAAGGGCAGGGAACACCGGGGAGCTGTTTTTT
TRBV29-1,many,NA,TRBJ2-5,CSVIPATETQYF,TGCAGCGTAATACCAGCGACCGAGACCCAGTACTTC
TRBV24-1,many,TRBD1,TRBJ1-2,CATSEGTGGVDGYTF,TGTGCCACCAGTGAAGGGACAGGGGGCGTTGATGGCTACACCTTC
TRBV5-1,NA,TRBD1,TRBJ2-7,CASSFVPGTGGDEQYF,TGCGCCAGCAGCTTTGTGCCCGGGACAGGGGGCGACGAGCAGTACTTC
TRBV28,many,NA,TRBJ1-1,CASSLVSATGRGTEAFF,TGTGCCAGCAGTTTGGTGAGCGCGACAGGACGTGGGACTGAAGCTTTCTTT
TRBV15,many,NA,TRBJ1-1,CATSRDRGWVAFF,TGTGCCACCAGCAGAGATCGGGGCTGGGTCGCTTTCTTT
TRBV2,few,NA,TRBJ1-1,CASSDVVGHTEAFF,TGTGCCAGCAGTGATGTGGTAGGCCACACTGAAGCTTTCTTT
TRBV19,NA,NA,TRBJ1-1,CASSYRSGEAFF,TGTGCCAGTAGCTATCGCTCCGGTGAAGCTTTCTTT
TRBV7-8,NA,NA,TRBJ2-1,CASSSGRNNEQFF,TGTGCCAGCAGCTCGGGGAGGAACAATGAGCAGTTCTTC
TRBV29-1,NA,TRBD2,TRBJ2-1,CSGLQGGWNKQFF,TGCAGCGGGCTGCAGGGAGGGTGGAATAAGCAGTTCTTC
TRBV7-9,NA,TRBD2,TRBJ2-5,CASSSPAGAETQYF,TGTGCCAGCAGCTCACCAGCGGGGGCAGAGACCCAGTACTTC
TRBV6-5,few,TRBD2,TRBJ2-1,CASSYPPSGGNNEQFF,TGTGCCAGCAGTTACCCCCCTAGCGGAGGCAACAATGAGCAGTTCTTC
TRBV6-1,many,NA,TRBJ1-1,CASRTPAGENTEAFF,TGTGCCAGCAGGACCCCGGCAGGGGAAAACACTGAAGCTTTCTTT
TRBV7-9,NA,NA,TRBJ2-7,CASSLVATEQYF,TGTGCCAGCAGCTTGGTTGCTACCGAGCAGTACTTC
TRBV7-9,NA,NA,TRBJ2-1,CASSLPGPASPFF,TGTGCCAGCAGCTTACCGGGACCCGCCTCGCCGTTCTTC
TRBV6-5,few,NA,TRBJ1-3,CASSYRGTGNTIYF,TGTGCCAGCAGTTACAGGGGGACTGGAAACACCATATATTTT
TRBV20-1,many,NA,TRBJ2-5,CSASPYSAGTPQETQYF,TGCAGTGCTAGTCCCTATTCGGCCGGGACTCCGCAAGAGACCCAGTACTTC
TRBV2,many,TRBD2,TRBJ2-1,CASLRESSYNEQFF,TGTGCCAGCCTGCGGGAGAGCTCCTACAATGAGCAGTTCTTC
TRBV19,few,NA,TRBJ1-1,CASSIAPGLTEAFF,TGTGCCAGTAGTATAGCACCAGGACTCACTGAAGCTTTCTTT
TRBV7-9,once,NA,TRBJ2-7,CASSPVQTRDYEQYF,TGTGCCAGCAGCCCGGTCCAGACCAGAGACTACGAGCAGTACTTC